Included here is one T cell receptor (beta chain) sequence, with context. These data belong to a study of shared clonotypes between healthy human individuals. The method was immunoSEQ multiplex PCR; TCRdb's version includes in-frame clones alone and lacks a portion of them. Among around 2.1 million clones listed, almost 96% were seen once. This CDR3 spans 15 amino acids. V gave up 3 bases and J gave up 4 bases, with 15 bases separating them. Germline values: CDR1 MNHNS, CDR2 SASEGT. The rearrangement links TRBV6-1 to TRBJ2-5, with D perhaps matching TRBD2 (6 bases). Sequencing was performed on naive CD4+ T cells sorted from blood. Subset meaning: CD45RA+ positively selected. The sequence was collected from a man aged 18 to 30 in good health. The CDR3 nucleotides are TGTGCCAGCAGTGACAGCTCGCGGGGACGAGAGACCCAGTACTTC. Translation gives CASSDSSRGRETQYF.